Listed below are T cell receptor beta chains from one sample, sequenced in a study of shared clonotypes between healthy human individuals. Clones were sequenced by immunoSEQ multiplex PCR, and TCRdb holds only the in-frame ones, with some missing. The profile shows roughly 2,500,000 clones, roughly 93% of them singletons. The material sequenced was naive CD4+ T cells from PBMCs. These receptors were obtained from a man younger than 30 in good health. Some clones in this sample may be carry-over from other donors' samples. Both conserved end residues are part of each CDR3. A D gene is named only where the DNA matches it firmly. Rows give clone size only sometimes, using once, few, many, or a class for an expanded clone.

V gene	clone size	CDR3 length	D gene	J gene	CDR3 DNA	CDR3 protein
TRBV7-2	once	15	.	TRBJ1-5	TGTGCCAGCAGCTTAACGGGGGGGCGTTTTCAGCCCCAGCATTTT	CASSLTGGRFQPQHF
TRBV30	.	13	.	TRBJ2-6	TGTGCCTGGAGTGTACCCCCCGCGGGCGTCCTGACTTTC	CAWSVPPAGVLTF
TRBV6-6	.	16	TRBD1	TRBJ1-2	TGTGCCAGCAGTTTGGACAGGGGAGGCCCTAACTATGGCTACACCTTC	CASSLDRGGPNYGYTF
TRBV14	.	13	.	TRBJ1-3	TGTGCCAGCAGCCAGGGTCTTGGGAACACCATATATTTT	CASSQGLGNTIYF
TRBV6-6	.	14	.	TRBJ1-3	TGTGCCAGCAGGACCGGTGGGTCTGGAAACACCATATATTTT	CASRTGGSGNTIYF
TRBV7-2	once	15	.	TRBJ2-7	TGTGCCAGCAGCTTAGACCTCCTGACCTCCTACGAGCAGTACTTC	CASSLDLLTSYEQYF
TRBV2	once	16	.	TRBJ1-2	TGTGCCAGCAGTGAATCGGGGGTGAGGGGAAACTATGGCTACACCTTC	CASSESGVRGNYGYTF
TRBV5-1	.	14	.	TRBJ2-5	TGCGCCAGCAGCCCCTCCTTCAGGGAAGAGACCCAGTACTTC	CASSPSFREETQYF
TRBV6-5	.	13	TRBD1	TRBJ1-2	TGTGCCAGCAGGAGACAGGGAGGGGAGGGCTACACCTTC	CASRRQGGEGYTF
TRBV19	few	16	TRBD1	TRBJ1-1	TGTGCCAGCCGGCGAATACAGGGGATCCGAAGGACTGAAGCTTTCTTT	CASRRIQGIRRTEAFF
TRBV5-1	once	16	.	TRBJ1-5	TGCGCCAGCAGTCCAAGCCCGGGACAAGTCAATCAGCCCCAGCATTTT	CASSPSPGQVNQPQHF
TRBV15	.	15	.	TRBJ2-2	TGTGCCACCAGCATCAGGGGGGCTAACACCGGGGAGCTGTTTTTT	CATSIRGANTGELFF
TRBV2	once	13	TRBD1	TRBJ2-5	TGTGCCAGCAGTGCAGGGACAGGGGCTGTGCAGTACTTC	CASSAGTGAVQYF
TRBV30	.	13	.	TRBJ2-7	TGTGCCTGGAGTGCGGACATAGGGGACGAGCAGTACTTC	CAWSADIGDEQYF
TRBV5-1	once	15	.	TRBJ2-3	TGCGCCAGCAGCGGGGAGGTCAGGAGCACAGATACGCAGTATTTT	CASSGEVRSTDTQYF
TRBV29-1	.	14	.	TRBJ1-6	TGCAGCGTGGCCACGGGAGGGAGAGATTCACCCCTCCACTTT	CSVATGGRDSPLHF
TRBV5-4	once	14	TRBD1	TRBJ2-5	TGTGCCAGCAGCTTGGGGCCAGGGGGAGAGACCCAGTACTTC	CASSLGPGGETQYF
TRBV10-3	.	18	TRBD2	TRBJ2-4	TGTGCCATCAGTGAGGAATCAGGGACTAGCGGTCGGGGGAACATTCAGTACTTC	CAISEESGTSGRGNIQYF
TRBV10-1	.	13	.	TRBJ2-5	TGCGCCAGCAGTCGGGGGGCGTTCGAGACCCAGTACTTC	CASSRGAFETQYF
TRBV5-1	.	13	.	TRBJ2-3	TGCGCCAGCAGCTTAATGGGCACAGATACGCAGTATTTT	CASSLMGTDTQYF
TRBV27	.	13	TRBD2	TRBJ2-7	TGTGCCGCTGGTGGCGGGAGGTCCTACGAGCAGTACTTC	CAAGGGRSYEQYF
TRBV6-5	.	14	.	TRBJ2-1	TGTGCCAGCAGTCAAAGGGGGGCAAGGAATGAGCAGTTCTTC	CASSQRGARNEQFF
TRBV2	.	11	.	TRBJ2-2	TGTGCCAGCGTGTCGTACGGGGAGCTGTTTTTT	CASVSYGELFF
TRBV9	once	18	TRBD1	TRBJ1-1	TGTGCCAGCAGCACTCGTCCGGGACCCAGGGGGGGAGACACTGAAGCTTTCTTT	CASSTRPGPRGGDTEAFF
TRBV7-9	.	14	TRBD1	TRBJ1-2	TGTGCCAGCAGCTTACAACAGGGGGCGAATGGCTACACCTTC	CASSLQQGANGYTF
TRBV6-1	.	15	.	TRBJ1-2	TGTGCCAGCAGTGTAACAGCGCCCGGTTCCTATGGCTACACCTTC	CASSVTAPGSYGYTF